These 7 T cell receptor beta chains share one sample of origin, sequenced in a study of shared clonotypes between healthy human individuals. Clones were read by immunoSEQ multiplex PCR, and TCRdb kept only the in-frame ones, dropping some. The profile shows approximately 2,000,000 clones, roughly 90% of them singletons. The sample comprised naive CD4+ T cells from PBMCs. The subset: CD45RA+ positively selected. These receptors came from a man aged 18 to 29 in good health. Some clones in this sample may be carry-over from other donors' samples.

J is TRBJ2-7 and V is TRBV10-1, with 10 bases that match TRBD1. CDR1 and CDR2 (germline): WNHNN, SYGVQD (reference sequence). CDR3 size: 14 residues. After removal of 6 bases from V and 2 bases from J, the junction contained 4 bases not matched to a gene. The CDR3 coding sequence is TGCGCCAGCAGGCCCGGGACAGGGGCCTACGAGCAGTACTTC. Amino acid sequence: CASRPGTGAYEQYF.

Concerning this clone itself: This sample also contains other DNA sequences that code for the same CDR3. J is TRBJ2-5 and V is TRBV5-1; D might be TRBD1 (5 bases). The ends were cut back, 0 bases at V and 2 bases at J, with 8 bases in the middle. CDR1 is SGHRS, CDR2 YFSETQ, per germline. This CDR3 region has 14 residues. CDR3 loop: CASSLASGQETQYF. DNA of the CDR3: TGCGCCAGCAGCTTGGCGTCAGGGCAAGAGACCCAGTACTTC.

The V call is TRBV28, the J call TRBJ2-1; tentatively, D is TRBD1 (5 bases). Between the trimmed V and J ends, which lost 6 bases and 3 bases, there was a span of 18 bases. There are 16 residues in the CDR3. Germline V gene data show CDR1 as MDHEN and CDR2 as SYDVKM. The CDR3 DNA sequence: TGTGCCAGCAGCGCTTTAGCCCACGACAGCTACAATGAGCAGTTCTTC. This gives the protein CASSALAHDSYNEQFF.

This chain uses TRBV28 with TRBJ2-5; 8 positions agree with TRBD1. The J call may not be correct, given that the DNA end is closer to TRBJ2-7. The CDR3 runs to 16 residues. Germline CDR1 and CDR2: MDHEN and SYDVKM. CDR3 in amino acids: CASSYLRGTGSYEQYF. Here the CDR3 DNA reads TGTGCCAGCAGTTACCTCCGTGGGACAGGCTCCTACGAGCAGTACTTC.

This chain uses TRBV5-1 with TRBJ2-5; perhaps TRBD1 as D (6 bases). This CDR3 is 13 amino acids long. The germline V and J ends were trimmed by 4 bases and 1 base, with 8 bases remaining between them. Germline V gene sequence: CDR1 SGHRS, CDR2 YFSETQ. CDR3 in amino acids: CASSRTAQETQYF. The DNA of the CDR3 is TGCGCCAGCAGCCGGACAGCCCAAGAGACCCAGTACTTC.

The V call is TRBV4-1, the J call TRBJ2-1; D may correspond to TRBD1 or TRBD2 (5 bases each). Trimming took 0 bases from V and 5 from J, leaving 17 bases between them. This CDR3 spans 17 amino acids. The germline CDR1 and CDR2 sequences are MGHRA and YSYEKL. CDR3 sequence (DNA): TGCGCCAGCAGCCAAGAGGGGCGGGCGCCAAAAAACAATGAGCAGTTCTTC. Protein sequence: CASSQEGRAPKNNEQFF.

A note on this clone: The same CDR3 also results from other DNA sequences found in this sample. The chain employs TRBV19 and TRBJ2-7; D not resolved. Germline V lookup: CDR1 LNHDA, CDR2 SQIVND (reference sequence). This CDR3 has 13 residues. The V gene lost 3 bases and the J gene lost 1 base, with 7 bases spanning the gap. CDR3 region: CASSIPPSYEQYF. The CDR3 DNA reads TGTGCCAGTAGTATCCCCCCATCCTACGAGCAGTACTTC. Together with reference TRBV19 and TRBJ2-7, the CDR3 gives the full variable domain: DGGITQSPKYLFRKEGQNVTLSCEQNLNHDAMYWYRQDPGQGLRLIYYSQIVNDFQKGDIAEGYSVSREKKESFPLTVTSAQKNPTAFYLCASSIPPSYEQYFGPGTRLTVT.